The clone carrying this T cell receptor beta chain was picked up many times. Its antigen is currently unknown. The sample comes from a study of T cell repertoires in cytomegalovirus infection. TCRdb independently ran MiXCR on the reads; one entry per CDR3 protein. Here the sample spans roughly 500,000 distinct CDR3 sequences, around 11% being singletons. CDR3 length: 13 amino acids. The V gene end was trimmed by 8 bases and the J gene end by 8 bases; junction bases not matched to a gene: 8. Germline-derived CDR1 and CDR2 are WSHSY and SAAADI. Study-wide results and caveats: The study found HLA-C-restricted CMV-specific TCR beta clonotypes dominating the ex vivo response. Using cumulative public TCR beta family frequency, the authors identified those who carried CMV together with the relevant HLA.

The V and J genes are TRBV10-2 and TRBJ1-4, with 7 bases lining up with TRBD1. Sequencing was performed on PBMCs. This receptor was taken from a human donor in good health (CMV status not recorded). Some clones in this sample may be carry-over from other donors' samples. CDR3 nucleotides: TGCGCCAGCGGACAGGATTCAGGAGAAAAACTGTTTTTT. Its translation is CASGQDSGEKLFF.